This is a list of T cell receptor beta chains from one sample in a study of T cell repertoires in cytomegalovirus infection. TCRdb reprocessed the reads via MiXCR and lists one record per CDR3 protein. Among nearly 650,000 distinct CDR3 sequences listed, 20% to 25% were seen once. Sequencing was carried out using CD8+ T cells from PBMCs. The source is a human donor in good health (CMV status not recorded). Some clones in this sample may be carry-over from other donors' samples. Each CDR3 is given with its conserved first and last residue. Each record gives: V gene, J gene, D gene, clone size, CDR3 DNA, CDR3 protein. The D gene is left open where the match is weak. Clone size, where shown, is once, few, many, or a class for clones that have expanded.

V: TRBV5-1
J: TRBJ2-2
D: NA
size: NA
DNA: TGCGCCAGCAGCCAGAACAGCCTTAGGAACACCGGGGAGCTGTTTTTT
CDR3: CASSQNSLRNTGELFF

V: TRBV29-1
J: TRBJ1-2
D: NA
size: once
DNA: TGCAGCGTTGAATACGGGTATGGCTACACCTTC
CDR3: CSVEYGYGYTF

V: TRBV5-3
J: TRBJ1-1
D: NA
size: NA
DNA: TGTGCCAGCAGCGCCACCGGGAAGGTCGGGGCTTTCTTT
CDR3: CASSATGKVGAFF

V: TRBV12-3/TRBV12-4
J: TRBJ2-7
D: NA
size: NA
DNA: TGTGCCAGCAGTTTTCAAGCGATCGAGCTGTACTTC
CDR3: CASSFQAIELYF

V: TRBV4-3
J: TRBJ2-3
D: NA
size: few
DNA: TGCGCCAGCAGCCAAGATTCGGCGGGCGATACGCAGTATTTT
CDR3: CASSQDSAGDTQYF

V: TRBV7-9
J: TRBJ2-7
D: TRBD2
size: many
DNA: TGTGCCAGCAGCGGAGAGATGACTAGCGGCTCCTACGAGCAGTACTTC
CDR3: CASSGEMTSGSYEQYF

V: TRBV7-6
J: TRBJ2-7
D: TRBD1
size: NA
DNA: TGTGCCAGCAGCCCCCGACAGGGGTACTACGAGCAGTACTTC
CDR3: CASSPRQGYYEQYF

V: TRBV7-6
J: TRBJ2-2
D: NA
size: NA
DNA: TGTGCCAGCAGCTCCGGAACAGGATTTAACACCGGGGAGCTGTTTTTT
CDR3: CASSSGTGFNTGELFF

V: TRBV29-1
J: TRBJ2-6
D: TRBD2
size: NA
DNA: TGCAGCGTTCCCCAAGGGGCGGGGGAGGCTGGGGCCAACGTCCTGACTTTC
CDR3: CSVPQGAGEAGANVLTF

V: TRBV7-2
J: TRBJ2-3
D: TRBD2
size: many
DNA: TGTGCCAGCAGCAGACTAGCCTCTGCGGATACGCAGTATTTT
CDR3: CASSRLASADTQYF

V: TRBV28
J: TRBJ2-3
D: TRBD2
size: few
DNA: TGTGCCAGCAGACAACTAGCGGGGGGGCCTCCCCTAACAGATACGCAGTATTTT
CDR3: CASRQLAGGPPLTDTQYF